This is a list of T cell receptor beta chains from one sample in a study of blood T cell repertoires in COVID-19. Data came from immunoSEQ multiplex PCR; TCRdb stores just in-frame clones and leaves some out. The table shows 15,000 to 19,000 clones, with about 88% occurring only once. Sequenced sample: peripheral blood. The receptors were gathered from a man aged 55 to 69 with acute or convalescent COVID-19. The CDR3 runs from the conserved cysteine through the conserved F or W.

v_call	j_call	cdr3_aa
TRBV30	TRBJ2-1	CAWSIWGGQSSYNEQFF
TRBV6-6	TRBJ2-3	CASSYQITGREGTQYF
TRBV9	TRBJ2-3	CASSARGSGSDTQYF
TRBV5-1	TRBJ1-1	CASSLAGQGNTEAFF
TRBV18	TRBJ2-3	CASSPRELGADTQYF
TRBV24-1	TRBJ1-5	CATSARDQSPQHF
TRBV27	TRBJ2-1	CASSLLSTSSNEQFF
TRBV6-6	TRBJ1-2	CASSYPGQVAFYGYTF
TRBV19	TRBJ2-3	CASIPAGRDTQYF
TRBV5-1	TRBJ2-5	CASSSVTGEETQYF
TRBV5-4	TRBJ1-1	CASSRDRNTEAFF
TRBV7-3	TRBJ1-4	CASSEQGMPNEKLFF
TRBV19	TRBJ1-5	CASSTRQGPIYSNQPQHF
TRBV15	TRBJ2-7	CATSRAGGGSYEQYF
TRBV5-1	TRBJ2-3	CASSLSGRDTDTQYF
TRBV29-1	TRBJ1-3	CSVRDSSGNTIYF
TRBV5-8	TRBJ2-7	CASSGQQGMEADHF
TRBV21-1	TRBJ2-1	CASRKKTAGGRGNEQFF
TRBV5-4	TRBJ2-5	CASSFGGAEETQYF
TRBV5-1	TRBJ1-2	CASSLVQGANGYTF
TRBV28	TRBJ1-2	CASSLGVGYGYTF
TRBV7-6	TRBJ2-2	CASSLDTSGSNTGELFF
TRBV12-3/TRBV12-4	TRBJ2-1	CASSLEHPWEQFF
TRBV19	TRBJ2-3	CASREGDTQYF
TRBV5-1	TRBJ1-1	CASSFGPQNTEAFF
TRBV3-1/TRBV3-2	TRBJ1-6	CASSRDTINSPLHF
TRBV5-1	TRBJ2-5	CASNLGQGPETQYF
TRBV4-3	TRBJ1-2	CASSQEHRGQTGGYTF
TRBV7-2	TRBJ2-1	CASSLGRREGEQFF
TRBV6-2/TRBV6-3	TRBJ1-1	CASSYSAVQAFF
TRBV5-6	TRBJ2-5	CASSATVQETQYF
TRBV9	TRBJ2-7	CASSVDPSGSSYEQYF
TRBV9	TRBJ2-3	CASSVERVDTQYF
TRBV3-1/TRBV3-2	TRBJ1-4	CASSQWGLRADNEKLFF
TRBV4-2	TRBJ2-3	CASSQRTSGSTDTQYF
TRBV6-5	TRBJ2-5	CASSRTGGSGETQYF
TRBV7-8	TRBJ1-2	CASSLGTGDYGYTF
TRBV24-1	TRBJ1-5	CATSETTGDQPQHF
TRBV7-8	TRBJ2-5	CASSFPGRGVGETQYF
TRBV29-1	TRBJ2-5	CSSTSFRETSKETQYF
TRBV27	TRBJ2-3	CASSSLTLTTDTQYF
TRBV9	TRBJ2-1	CASSVGLANTEQFF
TRBV7-8	TRBJ2-3	CASSSGGPGHLWYF
TRBV18	TRBJ2-5	CASSPRQGLETQYF
TRBV29-1	TRBJ1-4	CSVEVGEKLFF
TRBV4-3	TRBJ2-7	CASSQRREGSYEQYF
TRBV9	TRBJ2-5	CASSVAGQGKQETQYF
TRBV7-8	TRBJ1-2	CASSRDRGHGYTF
TRBV12-3/TRBV12-4	TRBJ1-1	CASSLRGGEAFF
TRBV6-5	TRBJ1-5	CASEGQATNQPQHF
TRBV2	TRBJ1-2	CASRRDSSLYGYTF
TRBV5-1	TRBJ2-7	CASSLDPGTSGWVYEQYF
TRBV19	TRBJ2-2	CASSIPRQSNTGELFF
TRBV7-9	TRBJ1-1	CASSLGAGPDTEAFF
TRBV7-9	TRBJ1-2	CASSPLPGQGYYGYTF
TRBV28	TRBJ2-7	CASTDSLSSYEQYF
TRBV18	TRBJ1-2	CASSPSGGDVYGYTF
TRBV30	TRBJ1-2	CAWSKGGQGAYGYTF
TRBV27	TRBJ2-3	CASSLFPPAGADTQYF